Here is one T cell receptor beta chain with its context. Its cognate antigen is unknown. Germline V gene sequence: CDR1 SEHNR, CDR2 FQNEAQ (reference sequence). The CDR3 extends over 16 amino acids. The J segment lost 4 bases and the V segment lost 4 bases, leaving 13 bases of the junction unmatched. The sample belongs to a study of molecular identifiers for immune sequencing clone quantification. TCRdb reprocessed the PCR reads via MiXCR and lists one record per CDR3 protein. The sample lists 40,000 to 65,000 distinct CDR3 sequences; more than 35% were seen once. Study results and caveats: Identical TCR molecules can share a barcode, and this sharing could underestimate highly expanded clone sizes.

This chain connects TRBV7-9 to TRBJ2-7, with TRBD2 matching over 7 bases. This receptor was obtained from a human donor in good health. Some libraries in this study had Jurkat cell RNA spiked in. The sequenced material came from naive CD8+ T cells from blood, with Jurkat cell RNA spiked in. Subset noted: FACS-sorted CD8+CD4-CCR7+CD45RA+ naive T cells. The CDR3 reads CASSSQAGTKQYEQYF. The CDR3 DNA is TGTGCCAGCAGCTCCCAGGCCGGGACTAAGCAATACGAGCAGTACTTC.